Described below is a single T cell receptor beta chain sequence and its context. The sample comes from a study of shared clonotypes between healthy human individuals. This CDR3 region has 15 residues. V lost 4 bases to trimming and J lost 5 bases, with 17 bases between them. Germline V gene data show CDR1 as SGHTA and CDR2 as FQGNSA. Every subset's genomic DNA went evenly onto several immunoSEQ plates. Sequencing used immunoSEQ multiplex PCR; TCRdb keeps in-frame clones, though not all of them. The sample lists about 2.4 million clones; 90% to 95% were seen once. The chain is built from TRBV7-2 and TRBJ2-5; D may be TRBD1 or TRBD2 (5 bases each). The specimen was naive CD4+ T cells sorted from blood. The subset is: CD45RA+ positively selected. The source is a man younger than 30 in good health. DNA for the CDR3: TGTGCCAGCAGCTCCCGGGGACCAACGGGGGAGACCCAGTACTTC. It codes for CASSSRGPTGETQYF. The complete variable domain, with remaining parts taken from reference TRBV7-2 and TRBJ2-5, reads GAGVSQSPSNKVTEKGKDVELRCDPISGHTALYWYRQSLGQGLEFLIYFQGNSAPDKSGLPSDRFSAERTGGSVSTLTIQRTQQEDSAVYLCASSSRGPTGETQYFGPGTRLLVL.